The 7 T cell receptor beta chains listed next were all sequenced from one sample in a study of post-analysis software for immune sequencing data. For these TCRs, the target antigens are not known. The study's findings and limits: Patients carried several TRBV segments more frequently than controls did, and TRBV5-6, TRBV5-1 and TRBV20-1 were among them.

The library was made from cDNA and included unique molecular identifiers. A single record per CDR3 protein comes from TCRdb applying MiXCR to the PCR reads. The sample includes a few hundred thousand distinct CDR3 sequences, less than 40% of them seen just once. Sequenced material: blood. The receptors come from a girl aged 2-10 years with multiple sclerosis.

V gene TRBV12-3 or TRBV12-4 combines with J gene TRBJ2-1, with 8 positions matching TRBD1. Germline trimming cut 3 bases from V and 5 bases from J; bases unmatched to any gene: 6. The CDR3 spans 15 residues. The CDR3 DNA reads TGTGCCAGCAGTTTCGGCAGGGGGCACAACAATGAGCAGTTCTTC. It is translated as CASSFGRGHNNEQFF.

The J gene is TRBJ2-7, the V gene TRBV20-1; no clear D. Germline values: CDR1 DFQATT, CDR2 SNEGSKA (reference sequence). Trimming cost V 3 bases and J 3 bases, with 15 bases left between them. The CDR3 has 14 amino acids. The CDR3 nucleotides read TGCAGTGCTAGCTCTCCGTCAAAGAACTACGAGCAGTACTTC. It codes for CSASSPSKNYEQYF.

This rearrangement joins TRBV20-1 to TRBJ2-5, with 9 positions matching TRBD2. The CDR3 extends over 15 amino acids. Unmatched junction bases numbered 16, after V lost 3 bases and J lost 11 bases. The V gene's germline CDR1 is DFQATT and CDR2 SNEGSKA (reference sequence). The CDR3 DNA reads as TGCAGTGCTAGGTTTGCGAGCGGGGGGACCTACAAGCAGTACTTC. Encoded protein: CSARFASGGTYKQYF.

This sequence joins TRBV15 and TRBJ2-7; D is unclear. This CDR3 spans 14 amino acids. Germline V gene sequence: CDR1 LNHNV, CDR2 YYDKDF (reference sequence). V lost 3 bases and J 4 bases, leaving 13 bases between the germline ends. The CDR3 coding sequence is TGTGCCACCAGCAGCAGGACGGTCTTTTACGAGCAGTACTTC. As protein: CATSSRTVFYEQYF.

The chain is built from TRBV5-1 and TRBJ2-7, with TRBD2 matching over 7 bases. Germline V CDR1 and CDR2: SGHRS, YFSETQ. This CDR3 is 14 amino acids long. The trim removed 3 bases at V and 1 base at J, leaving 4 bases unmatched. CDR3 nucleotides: TGCGCCAGCAGCTCGAGCGGGGTGTCCTACGAGCAGTACTTC. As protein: CASSSSGVSYEQYF.

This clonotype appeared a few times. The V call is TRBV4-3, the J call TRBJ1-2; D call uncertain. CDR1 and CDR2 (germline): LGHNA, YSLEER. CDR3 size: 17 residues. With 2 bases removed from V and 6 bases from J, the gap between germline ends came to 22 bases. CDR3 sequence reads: CASSQPGGRPRGNGYTF. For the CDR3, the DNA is TGCGCCAGCAGCCAACCCGGAGGGCGGCCCCGTGGGAATGGCTACACCTTC.

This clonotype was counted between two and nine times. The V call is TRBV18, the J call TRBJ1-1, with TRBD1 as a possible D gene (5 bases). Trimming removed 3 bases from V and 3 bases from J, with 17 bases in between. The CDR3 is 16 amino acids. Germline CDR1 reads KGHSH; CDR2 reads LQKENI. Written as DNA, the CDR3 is TGTGCCAGCTCACCTAGGGGCATACGGGATGACACTGAAGCTTTCTTT. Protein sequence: CASSPRGIRDDTEAFF.